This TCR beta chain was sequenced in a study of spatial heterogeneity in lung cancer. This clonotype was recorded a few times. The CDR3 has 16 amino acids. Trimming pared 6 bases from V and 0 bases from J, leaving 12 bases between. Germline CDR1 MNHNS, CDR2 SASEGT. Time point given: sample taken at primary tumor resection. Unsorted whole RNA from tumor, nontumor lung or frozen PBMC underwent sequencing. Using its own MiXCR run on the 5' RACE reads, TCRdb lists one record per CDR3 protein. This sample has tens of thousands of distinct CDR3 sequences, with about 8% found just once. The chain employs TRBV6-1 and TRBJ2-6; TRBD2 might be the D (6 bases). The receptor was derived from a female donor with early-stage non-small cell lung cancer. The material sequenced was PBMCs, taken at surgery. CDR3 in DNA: TGTGCCAGCAGCTTGGAGGGTTTCTCTGGGGCCAACGTCCTGACTTTC. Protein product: CASSLEGFSGANVLTF.